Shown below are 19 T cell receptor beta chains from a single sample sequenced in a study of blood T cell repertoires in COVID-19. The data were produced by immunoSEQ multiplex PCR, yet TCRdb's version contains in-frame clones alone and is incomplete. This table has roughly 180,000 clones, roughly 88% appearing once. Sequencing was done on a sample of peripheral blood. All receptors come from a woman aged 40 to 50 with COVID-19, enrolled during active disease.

In DNA form, the CDR3 reads TGTGCCATCAGTGGGGGCAACGAGCAGTACTTC. It codes for CAISGGNEQYF. The rearrangement joins TRBV10-3 to TRBJ2-7, with D perhaps TRBD1 (5 bases). The CDR3 is 11 residues long. Germline CDR1 is ENHRY and CDR2 is SYGVKD. The V gene lost 4 bases and the J gene lost 5 bases, with 6 bases spanning the gap.

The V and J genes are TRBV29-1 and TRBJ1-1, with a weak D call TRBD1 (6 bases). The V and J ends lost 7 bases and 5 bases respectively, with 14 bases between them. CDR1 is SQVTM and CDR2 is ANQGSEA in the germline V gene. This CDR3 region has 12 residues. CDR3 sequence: CSANGGRTEAFF. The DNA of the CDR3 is TGCAGCGCCAACGGGGGGCGGACTGAAGCTTTCTTT.

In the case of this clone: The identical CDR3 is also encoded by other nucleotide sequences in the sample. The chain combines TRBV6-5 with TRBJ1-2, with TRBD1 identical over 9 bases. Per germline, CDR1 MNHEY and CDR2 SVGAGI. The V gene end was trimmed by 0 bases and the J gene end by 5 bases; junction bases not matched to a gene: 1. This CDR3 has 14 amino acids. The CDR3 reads CASSYSTGGYGYTF. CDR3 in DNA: TGTGCCAGCAGTTACTCGACAGGGGGTTATGGCTACACCTTC.

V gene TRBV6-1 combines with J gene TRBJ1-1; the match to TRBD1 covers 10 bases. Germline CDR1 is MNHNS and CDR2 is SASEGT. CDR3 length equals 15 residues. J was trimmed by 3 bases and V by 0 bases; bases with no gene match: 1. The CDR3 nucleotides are TGTGCCAGCAGTGAAGCCGGACAGGGGGACACTGAAGCTTTCTTT. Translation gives CASSEAGQGDTEAFF.

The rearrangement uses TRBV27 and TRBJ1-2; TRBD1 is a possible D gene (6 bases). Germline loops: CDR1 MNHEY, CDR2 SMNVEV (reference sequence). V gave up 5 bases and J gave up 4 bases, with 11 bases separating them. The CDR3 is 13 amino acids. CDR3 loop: CASSIQGAYGYTF. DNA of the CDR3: TGTGCCAGCAGTATACAGGGTGCCTATGGCTACACCTTC.

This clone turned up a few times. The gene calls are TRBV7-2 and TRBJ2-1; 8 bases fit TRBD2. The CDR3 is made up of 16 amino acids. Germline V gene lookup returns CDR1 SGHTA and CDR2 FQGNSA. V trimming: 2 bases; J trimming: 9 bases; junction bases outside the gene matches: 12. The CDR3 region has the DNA TGTGCCAGCAGCTTAATAGCCCCGGGGGGGCCGACTGAGCAGTTCTTC. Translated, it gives CASSLIAPGGPTEQFF.

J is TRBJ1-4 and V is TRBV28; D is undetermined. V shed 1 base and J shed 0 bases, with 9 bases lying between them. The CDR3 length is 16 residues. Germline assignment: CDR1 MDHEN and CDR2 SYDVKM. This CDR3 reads CASSLLGSATNEKLFF. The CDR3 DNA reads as TGTGCCAGCAGTTTATTGGGGAGTGCAACTAATGAAAAACTGTTTTTT.

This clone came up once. The CDR3 nucleotides read TGTGCCAGCAGCGCCGAGACTCGCTCGAACACTGAAGCTTTCTTT. Protein: CASSAETRSNTEAFF. The chain has TRBV9 and TRBJ1-1; D gene uncertain. The germline V gene encodes CDR1 SGDLS and CDR2 YYNGEE. V was shortened by 3 bases and J by 1 base, with 13 bases between the two germline ends. This CDR3 has 15 residues.

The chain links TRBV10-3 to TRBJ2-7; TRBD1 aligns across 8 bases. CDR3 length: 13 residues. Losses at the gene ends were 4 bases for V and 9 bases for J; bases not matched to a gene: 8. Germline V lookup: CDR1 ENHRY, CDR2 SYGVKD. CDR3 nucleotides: TGTGCCATCAGTGGACAGGGGAAGGTTGTGCAGTACTTC. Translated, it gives CAISGQGKVVQYF.

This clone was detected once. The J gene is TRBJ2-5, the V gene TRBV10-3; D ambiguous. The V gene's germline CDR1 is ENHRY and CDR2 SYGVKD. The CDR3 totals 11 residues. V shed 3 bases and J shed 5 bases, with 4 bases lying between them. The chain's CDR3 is CAISESETQYF. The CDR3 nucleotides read TGTGCCATCAGTGAATCTGAGACCCAGTACTTC.

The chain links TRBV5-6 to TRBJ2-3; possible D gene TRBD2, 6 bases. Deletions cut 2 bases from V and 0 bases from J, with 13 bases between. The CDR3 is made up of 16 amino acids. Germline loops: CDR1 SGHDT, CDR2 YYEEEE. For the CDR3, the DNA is TGTGCCAGCAGCTTCGGAGGGGCCCTTAGCACAGATACGCAGTATTTT. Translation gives CASSFGGALSTDTQYF.

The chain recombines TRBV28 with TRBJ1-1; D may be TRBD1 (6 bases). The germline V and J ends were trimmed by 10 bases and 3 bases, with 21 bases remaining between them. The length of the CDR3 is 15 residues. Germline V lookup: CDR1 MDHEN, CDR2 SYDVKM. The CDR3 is CATINRVGRDTEAFF. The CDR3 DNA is TGTGCCACCATAAACAGGGTCGGGAGGGACACTGAAGCTTTCTTT.

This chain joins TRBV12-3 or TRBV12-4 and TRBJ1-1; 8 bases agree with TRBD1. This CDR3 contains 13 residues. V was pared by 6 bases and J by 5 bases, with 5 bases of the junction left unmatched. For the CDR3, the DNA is TGTGCCAGCAGCCGGACAGGGAGGACTGAAGCTTTCTTT. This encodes CASSRTGRTEAFF.

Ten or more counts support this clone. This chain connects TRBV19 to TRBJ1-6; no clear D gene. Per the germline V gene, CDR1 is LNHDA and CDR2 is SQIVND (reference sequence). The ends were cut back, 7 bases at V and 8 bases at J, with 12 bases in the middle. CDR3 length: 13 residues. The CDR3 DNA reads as TGTGCCAGTACGGTAGGAGGTGATTCACCCCTCCACTTT. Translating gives CASTVGGDSPLHF.

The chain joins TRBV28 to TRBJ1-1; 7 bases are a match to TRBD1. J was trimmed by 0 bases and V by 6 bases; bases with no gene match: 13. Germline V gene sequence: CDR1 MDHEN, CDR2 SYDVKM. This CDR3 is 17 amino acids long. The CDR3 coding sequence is TGTGCCAGCAGCCCCCCGGGTAGGGGGCGGATGAACACTGAAGCTTTCTTT. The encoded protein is CASSPPGRGRMNTEAFF.

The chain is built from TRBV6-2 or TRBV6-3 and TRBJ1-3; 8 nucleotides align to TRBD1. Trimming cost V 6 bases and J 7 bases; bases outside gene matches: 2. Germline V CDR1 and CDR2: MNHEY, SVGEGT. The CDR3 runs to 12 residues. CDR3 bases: TGTGCCAGCAGCCGACAGGGGAACACCATATATTTT. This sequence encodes CASSRQGNTIYF.

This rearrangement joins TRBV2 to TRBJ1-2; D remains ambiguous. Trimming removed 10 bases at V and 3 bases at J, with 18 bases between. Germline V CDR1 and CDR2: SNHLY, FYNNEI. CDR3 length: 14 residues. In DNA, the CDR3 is TGTGCCATCGCCCCGAGGCAGTCCCACTATGGCTACACCTTC. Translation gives CAIAPRQSHYGYTF.

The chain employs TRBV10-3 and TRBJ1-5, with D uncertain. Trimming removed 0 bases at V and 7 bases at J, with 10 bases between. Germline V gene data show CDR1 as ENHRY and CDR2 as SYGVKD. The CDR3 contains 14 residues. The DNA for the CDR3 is TGTGCCATCAGTGAGTCGGGGAGAGCACAGCCCCAGCATTTT. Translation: CAISESGRAQPQHF.

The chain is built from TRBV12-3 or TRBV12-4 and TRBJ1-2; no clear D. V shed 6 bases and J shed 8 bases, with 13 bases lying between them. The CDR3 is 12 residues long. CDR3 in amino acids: CASRTGGRGYTF. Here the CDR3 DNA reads TGTGCCAGCAGGACGGGAGGACGCGGCTACACCTTC.